This TCR beta chain appears in the sequencing data of a study of T cell changes during pregnancy in multiple sclerosis. The CDR3 has 13 amino acids. The V end was cut by 0 bases, the J end by 5 bases, with 6 bases between. Looked up from germline, CDR1 is SGHRS and CDR2 is YFSETQ. Clones were read by immunoSEQ multiplex PCR, and TCRdb kept only the in-frame ones, dropping some. The sample holds approximately 35,000 clones, roughly 89% seen once. V is TRBV5-1 and J is TRBJ1-5; D is possibly TRBD1 (5 bases). The sequence was collected from a female donor in good health, enrolled as a control in a pregnancy study. Sequencing was performed on CD4+ T cells from peripheral blood mononuclear cells, taken after pregnancy. The DNA of the CDR3 is TGCGCCAGCAGCTTGGGGGGGGATCAGCCCCAGCATTTT. Translating gives CASSLGGDQPQHF.